A few counts support the clone carrying this TCR beta chain. Its specificity is unknown. According to the study, TCR beta libraries were built with iRepertoire HTBI primers and CDR3-region Arm-PCR. TCRdb re-called the multiplex PCR reads with MiXCR, one entry per CDR3 protein. The profile shows a few hundred thousand distinct CDR3 sequences, roughly a quarter of them singletons. Time point specified: persistent/refractory GD, antithyroid drugs over 5 years with positive TRAb. RNA extracted from PBMCs served as the sequencing template. Trimming stripped 1 base from V and 6 bases from J, with 19 bases between. Germline values: CDR1 GTSNPN, CDR2 SVGIG (reference sequence). This CDR3 has 15 amino acids. This record comes from a study of regulatory T cells in long-lasting Graves disease. Regarding the study as a whole: Compared with new cases, persistent Graves' patients showed reduced TCR diversity. It was in persistent disease that TRBV28, TRBJ1-2 and TRBJ2-5 were favored.

The receptor's source is a female donor with Graves disease. The chain recombines TRBV30 with TRBJ2-7; TRBD2 might be the D (6 bases). The sequencing used peripheral blood mononuclear cells (PBMCs), collected when the disease was refractory, from a patient treated with antithyroid drugs. The DNA for the CDR3 is TGTGCCTGGAGTGAGGGTATCGGAGGGCGAGGCGAGCAGTACTTC. It yields the protein CAWSEGIGGRGEQYF.